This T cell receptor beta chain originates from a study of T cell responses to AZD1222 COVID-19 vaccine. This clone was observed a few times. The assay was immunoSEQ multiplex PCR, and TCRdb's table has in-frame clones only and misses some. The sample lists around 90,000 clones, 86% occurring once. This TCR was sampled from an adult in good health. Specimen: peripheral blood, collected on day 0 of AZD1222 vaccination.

The CDR3 is CASSESMQYSGNTIYF. CDR3 nucleotide sequence: TGTGCCAGCAGTGAAAGTATGCAGTACTCTGGAAACACCATATATTTT. The chain links TRBV2 to TRBJ1-3; the D is unclear. This CDR3 is built from 16 residues. Germline V gene sequence: CDR1 SNHLY, CDR2 FYNNEI. V lost 2 bases to trimming and J lost 0 bases, with 11 bases between them.